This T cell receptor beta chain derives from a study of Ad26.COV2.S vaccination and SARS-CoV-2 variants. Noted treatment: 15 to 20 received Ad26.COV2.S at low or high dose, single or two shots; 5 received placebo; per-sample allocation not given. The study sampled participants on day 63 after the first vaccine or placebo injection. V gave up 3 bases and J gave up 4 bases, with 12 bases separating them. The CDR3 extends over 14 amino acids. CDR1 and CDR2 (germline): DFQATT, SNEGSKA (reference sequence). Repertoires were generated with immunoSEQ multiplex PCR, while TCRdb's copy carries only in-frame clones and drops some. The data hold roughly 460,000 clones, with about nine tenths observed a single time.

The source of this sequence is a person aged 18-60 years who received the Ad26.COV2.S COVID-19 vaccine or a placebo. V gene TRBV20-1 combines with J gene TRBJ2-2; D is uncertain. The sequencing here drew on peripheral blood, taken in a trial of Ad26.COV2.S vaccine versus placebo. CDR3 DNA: TGCAGTGCTAGTATGGCAGAAGGCACCGGGGAGCTGTTTTTT. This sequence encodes CSASMAEGTGELFF.